One sample yielded the 29 T cell receptor beta chains listed below, sequenced in a study of blood T cell repertoires in COVID-19. Data came from immunoSEQ multiplex PCR; TCRdb stores just in-frame clones and leaves some out. The sample contains about 210,000 clones, 83% of which appear only once. Sequencing used peripheral blood. These receptors all come from a man aged 50 or older with active or convalescent COVID-19.

The chain combines TRBV28 with TRBJ1-4, with 12 positions matching TRBD1. Germline V gene sequence: CDR1 MDHEN, CDR2 SYDVKM. Trimming cost V 5 bases and J 10 bases; bases outside gene matches: 8. The CDR3 loop spans 15 amino acids. CDR3 amino acids: CASSGPGTGGAKLFF. DNA for the CDR3: TGTGCCAGCAGTGGGCCCGGGACAGGGGGCGCAAAACTGTTTTTT.

The rearrangement uses TRBV6-5 and TRBJ1-3; 9 positions agree with TRBD1. The J segment lost 1 base and the V segment lost 4 bases, leaving 5 bases of the junction unmatched. Germline V CDR1 and CDR2: MNHEY, SVGAGI. This CDR3 has 16 residues. In DNA form, the CDR3 reads TGTGCCAGCAGTTTTGGGACAGGGAAGTCTGGAAACACCATATATTTT. Its protein product is CASSFGTGKSGNTIYF.

The V gene is TRBV14, the J gene TRBJ2-3; unclear D gene. V lost 1 base and J 6 bases, leaving 11 bases between the germline ends. The CDR3 covers 14 residues. Germline assignment: CDR1 SGHDN and CDR2 FVKESK. The CDR3, as DNA: TGTGCCAGCAGCCAAGCCCAGGTTTGGGATACGCAGTATTTT. Amino acid sequence: CASSQAQVWDTQYF.

The V gene is TRBV18, the J gene TRBJ1-5; tentative D call: TRBD1 (6 bases). V lost 2 bases to trimming and J lost 2 bases, with 16 bases between them. The germline gives CDR1 KGHSH, CDR2 LQKENI. This CDR3 is 17 amino acids long. The CDR3 sequence: CASSPYQGLRGNQPQHF. The CDR3 nucleotides are TGTGCCAGCTCACCATATCAGGGGCTTCGGGGCAATCAGCCCCAGCATTTT.

The sample holds one count of this clone. V and J are TRBV7-6 and TRBJ2-3, with 9 bases lining up with TRBD2. The CDR3 loop spans 16 amino acids. CDR1 and CDR2 (germline): SGHVS, FNYEAQ. The J segment lost 5 bases and the V segment lost 5 bases, leaving 11 bases of the junction unmatched. CDR3 sequence (DNA): TGTGCCAGCAGCCTGGTTGGAGCGGGGGGCGGAGATACGCAGTATTTT. Translation gives CASSLVGAGGGDTQYF.

This clone was counted between two and nine times. The chain joins TRBV5-1 to TRBJ1-3; D is possibly TRBD1 (6 bases). The CDR3 has 18 residues. Between the trimmed V and J ends, which lost 1 base and 0 bases, there was a span of 17 bases. The V gene's germline CDR1 is SGHRS and CDR2 YFSETQ. The CDR3 here is CASSLTVLDRGSGNTIYF. CDR3 nucleotides: TGCGCCAGCAGCTTGACTGTCTTGGACAGAGGCTCTGGAAACACCATATATTTT. The full variable domain, with the rest looked up from reference TRBV5-1 and TRBJ1-3, is KAGVTQTPRYLIKTRGQQVTLSCSPISGHRSVSWYQQTPGQGLQFLFEYFSETQRNKGNFPGRFSGRQFSNSRSEMNVSTLELGDSALYLCASSLTVLDRGSGNTIYFGEGSWLTVV.

This chain connects TRBV9 to TRBJ2-5; 12 nucleotides align to TRBD2. In germline, CDR1 is SGDLS, CDR2 YYNGEE. This CDR3 contains 16 residues. With V trimmed by 3 bases and J by 5 bases, 8 bases remained unmatched. In DNA form, the CDR3 reads TGTGCCAGCAGCGAATCCCTAGCGGGGGGGCTGGAGACCCAGTACTTC. Its translation: CASSESLAGGLETQYF.

The V gene is TRBV24-1, the J gene TRBJ2-1; 11 positions agree with TRBD1. The CDR3 is made up of 16 amino acids. Trimming took 4 bases from V and 5 from J; bases not matched to a gene: 6. Germline V CDR1 and CDR2: KGHDR, SFDVKD. DNA of the CDR3: TGTGCCACCAGTGAAGCCGGGACAGGGGGAAACAATGAGCAGTTCTTC. The encoded protein is CATSEAGTGGNNEQFF.

V gene TRBV9 combines with J gene TRBJ2-3, with TRBD2 identical over 13 bases. The J segment lost 4 bases and the V segment lost 4 bases, leaving 3 bases of the junction unmatched. The germline V gene has CDR1 SGDLS and CDR2 YYNGEE. The CDR3 has 15 amino acids. CDR3 nucleotide sequence: TGTGCCAGCAGCCAAGGGACTAGCGGGGCAGATACGCAGTATTTT. Translated: CASSQGTSGADTQYF.

This clone was observed a few times. V is TRBV2 and J is TRBJ2-3; 9 bases align to TRBD2. CDR3 length equals 18 residues. V lost 8 bases, J lost 3 bases, and 18 bases stayed unmatched. Germline V lookup: CDR1 SNHLY, CDR2 FYNNEI. CDR3 region: CASAGSREGAQITDTQYF. CDR3 DNA sequence: TGTGCCAGCGCTGGATCGCGGGAGGGGGCACAAATAACAGATACGCAGTATTTT.

The V and J genes are TRBV6-2 or TRBV6-3 and TRBJ2-5, with 7 bases matching TRBD2. The CDR3 extends over 16 amino acids. Germline-derived CDR1 and CDR2 are MNHEY and SVGEGT. V dropped 1 base and J dropped 2; count of bases not matched to a gene: 7. CDR3 amino acids: CASSYWASGDQETQYF. Written as DNA, the CDR3 is TGTGCCAGCAGTTACTGGGCTAGCGGAGATCAAGAGACCCAGTACTTC.

In DNA, the CDR3 is TGCGCCAGCAATAACTTTGCCAGCGGGGGCACAGATACGCAGTATTTT. Amino acids: CASNNFASGGTDTQYF. The chain has TRBV5-1 and TRBJ2-3; 7 nucleotides align to TRBD2. V was clipped by 6 bases and J by 1 base; unmatched bases: 11. The CDR3 length is 16 residues. Germline assignment: CDR1 SGHRS and CDR2 YFSETQ.

Only a few counts were recorded for this clone. The genes are TRBV5-1 and TRBJ2-2, with D tentatively TRBD1 (5 bases). The CDR3 has 15 residues. The ends were cut back, 0 bases at V and 1 base at J, with 7 bases in the middle. Germline-derived CDR1 and CDR2 are SGHRS and YFSETQ. The CDR3 region is CASSLATGNTGELFF. The DNA of the CDR3 is TGCGCCAGCAGCTTGGCTACAGGGAACACCGGGGAGCTGTTTTTT. Looking up the rest from reference TRBV5-1 and TRBJ2-2 gives the full variable domain: KAGVTQTPRYLIKTRGQQVTLSCSPISGHRSVSWYQQTPGQGLQFLFEYFSETQRNKGNFPGRFSGRQFSNSRSEMNVSTLELGDSALYLCASSLATGNTGELFFGEGSRLTVL.

The chain links TRBV3-1 (or the pseudogene TRBV3-2) to TRBJ1-5, with D possibly TRBD1 on 6 matching bases. The ends were cut back, 0 bases at V and 6 bases at J, with 6 bases in the middle. The CDR3 contains 13 residues. Looked up from germline, CDR1 is LGHDT and CDR2 is YNNKEL (reference sequence). The CDR3 sequence is CASSQEGGQPQHF. The CDR3 DNA follows: TGTGCCAGCAGCCAAGAAGGGGGTCAGCCCCAGCATTTT.

The chain couples TRBV6-5 to TRBJ2-7; 9 nucleotides align to TRBD1. Trimming cost V 6 bases and J 12 bases; bases outside gene matches: 15. Germline V CDR1 and CDR2: MNHEY, SVGAGI. The CDR3 contains 14 residues. This chain's CDR3 is CASSSTGGTSALYF. Written as DNA, the CDR3 is TGTGCCAGCAGCTCGACAGGGGGTACCTCTGCTCTGTACTTC.

The chain recombines TRBV30 with TRBJ2-3, with D tentatively TRBD2 (5 bases). The V gene's germline CDR1 is GTSNPN and CDR2 SVGIG (reference sequence). The CDR3 totals 15 residues. Between the trimmed V and J ends, which lost 0 bases and 4 bases, there was a span of 14 bases. In nucleotides, the CDR3 is TGTGCCTGGAGTGTATCTCCCCTGAGGGCAGATACGCAGTATTTT. Translation: CAWSVSPLRADTQYF.

The V gene is TRBV6-6, the J gene TRBJ2-7, with 8 bases identical to TRBD1. Germline CDR1 reads MNHNY; CDR2 reads SVGAGI (reference sequence). The trim removed 7 bases at V and 3 bases at J, leaving 5 bases unmatched. This CDR3 is 13 amino acids long. CDR3 nucleotide sequence: TGTGCCAGCACCATGACAGGGGACTACGAGCAGTACTTC. It yields the protein CASTMTGDYEQYF.

A few counts support this clone. The chain couples TRBV10-3 to TRBJ1-2; D gene unclear. V shed 5 bases and J shed 2 bases, with 6 bases lying between them. Germline V lookup: CDR1 ENHRY, CDR2 SYGVKD. The length of the CDR3 is 12 residues. The CDR3 loop reads CAISTQNYGYTF. The CDR3 nucleotides read TGTGCCATCAGTACACAAAACTATGGCTACACCTTC.

This rearrangement joins TRBV30 to TRBJ2-5; TRBD2 matches at 7 bases. This CDR3 is built from 13 residues. Germline V lookup: CDR1 GTSNPN, CDR2 SVGIG (reference sequence). The ends lost 4 bases at V and 5 bases at J; junction bases unmatched: 7. CDR3 in DNA: TGTGCCTGGACGAGCGGGACCGGGGAGACCCAGTACTTC. This codes for CAWTSGTGETQYF.

This clone was detected once. V gene TRBV5-1 combines with J gene TRBJ2-7; 11 nucleotides agree with TRBD2. The CDR3 is 16 residues long. The ends lost 3 bases at V and 4 bases at J; junction bases unmatched: 9. In germline, CDR1 is SGHRS, CDR2 YFSETQ. The CDR3 coding sequence is TGCGCCAGCAGCTGGATGGGACTAGCGGAGGGGTACGAGCAGTACTTC. This gives the protein CASSWMGLAEGYEQYF.

V is TRBV29-1 and J is TRBJ2-6, with D perhaps matching TRBD2 (6 bases). The CDR3 runs to 18 residues. The V and J ends lost 3 bases and 1 base respectively, with 19 bases between them. CDR1 SQVTM and CDR2 ANQGSEA come from the germline V gene. The CDR3 loop is CSVEEGFPQISGANVLTF. In DNA form, the CDR3 reads TGCAGCGTTGAGGAGGGCTTCCCTCAAATTTCTGGGGCCAACGTCCTGACTTTC.

This clone appeared a single time. The chain couples TRBV5-5 to TRBJ1-4; 7 nucleotides agree with TRBD1. Unmatched junction bases numbered 7, after V lost 0 bases and J lost 5 bases. CDR3 length: 16 residues. Germline values: CDR1 SGHKS, CDR2 YYEKEE (reference sequence). The CDR3 nucleotides are TGTGCCAGCAGCTTGGTCGGGACAGCCCAGAATGAAAAACTGTTTTTT. The encoded protein is CASSLVGTAQNEKLFF.

The chain links TRBV18 to TRBJ2-7, with a tentative D call TRBD2 (5 bases). The CDR3 consists of 14 residues. Germline CDR1 and CDR2: KGHSH and LQKENI. The germline V and J ends were trimmed by 3 bases and 6 bases, with 15 bases remaining between them. CDR3: CASSPSSTLREQYF. The CDR3 nucleotides read TGTGCCAGCTCACCCTCTAGCACCCTCCGCGAGCAGTACTTC.

This sequence joins TRBV6-5 and TRBJ1-1; D remains unclear. This CDR3 contains 11 residues. Germline lookup yields CDR1 MNHEY and CDR2 SVGAGI. Trimming removed 8 bases at V and 3 bases at J, with 7 bases between. The CDR3 loop reads CASARDTEAFF. CDR3 in DNA: TGTGCCAGCGCCCGGGACACTGAAGCTTTCTTT.

The chain recombines TRBV9 with TRBJ2-1; 7 bases align to TRBD2. The CDR3 has 13 amino acids. The trim removed 10 bases at V and 7 bases at J, leaving 11 bases unmatched. Germline V gene lookup returns CDR1 SGDLS and CDR2 YYNGEE. CDR3 protein: CAPPGEGRNEQFF. In DNA, the CDR3 is TGTGCCCCACCGGGGGAGGGCCGGAATGAGCAGTTCTTC.

This clone was picked up one time. This chain links TRBV19 with TRBJ2-5; D unresolved. This CDR3 region has 14 residues. Trimming took 1 base from V and 2 from J, leaving 8 bases between them. Germline V gives CDR1 LNHDA, CDR2 SQIVND (reference sequence). CDR3 loop: CASSIGGLQETQYF. In DNA, the CDR3 is TGTGCCAGTAGTATAGGTGGGCTACAAGAGACCCAGTACTTC.

The gene calls are TRBV19 and TRBJ2-7, with D tentatively TRBD1 (6 bases). Trimming took off 6 bases at V and 3 bases at J, with 9 bases between the two ends. Germline V gene sequence: CDR1 LNHDA, CDR2 SQIVND (reference sequence). The CDR3 sequence is 12 residues long. The CDR3 DNA follows: TGTGCCAGTAGCCTACAGGGCTACGAGCAGTACTTC. It encodes CASSLQGYEQYF.

The CDR3 nucleotides read TGCAGCGCCCTCACAGGGCTCCCCTACGAGCAGTACTTC. Its translation: CSALTGLPYEQYF. The chain employs TRBV29-1 and TRBJ2-7; tentatively, D is TRBD1 (6 bases). From germline, CDR1 is SQVTM and CDR2 ANQGSEA. The V end was cut by 7 bases, the J end by 2 bases, with 15 bases between. The CDR3 runs 13 residues.

The V call is TRBV6-1, the J call TRBJ1-2, with D possibly TRBD1 on 5 matching bases. This CDR3 is 13 amino acids long. V was pared by 2 bases and J by 3 bases, with 7 bases between. Looked up from germline, CDR1 is MNHNS and CDR2 is SASEGT. The CDR3 here is CASSEQGHYGYTF. The CDR3 coding sequence is TGTGCCAGCAGTGAACAGGGTCACTATGGCTACACCTTC.